Each of the 13 T cell receptor beta chains below was sequenced from the same sample in a study of tumor and adjacent non-tumor tissue in lung cancer (dated by TCRdb to about 2018). The protocol used for the library was multiplex PCR. The listed sequencing device is Illumina HiSeq 2500. TCRbeta libraries were built by three rounds of nested PCR using primers (Table S4), following protocols modified from ARM-PCR. TCRdb cleaned the public reads at Q25 with fastp, built clones with MiXCR and kept in-frame beta chains. A single entry per CDR3 protein holds the most common genes and DNA from its merged rows. This sample has 45,000 or so distinct CDR3 sequences in its table, and around 67% of those were observed once. The ten largest clones capture around 20% of the sample. Bulk unsorted tissue served as the source for RNA extraction, and RNA quality was assessed using a NanoDrop ND-1000 and an Agilent 2100. Distant non-tumor tissue taken more than 3 cm from the tumor edge was used as the normal lung sample.

Source material: distant non-tumor lung tissue. These receptors were taken from a woman in her thirties or forties with non-small cell lung cancer.

A note on this clonotype: It is likely a read error, because the conserved phenylalanine at the end of the CDR3 is missing. V and J are TRBV4-2 and TRBJ2-2; 13 positions agree with TRBD2. The germline V gene encodes CDR1 LGHNA and CDR2 YNFKEQ. The CDR3 contains 16 residues. The CDR3 region is CASSPRLAGGTGELFS. CDR3 nucleotides: TGCGCCAGCAGCCCTAGACTAGCGGGAGGCACCGGGGAGCTGTTTTCT.

Details on this clonotype: This may be a read error: a much more frequent sequence differs by one nucleotide. The chain carries TRBV28 and TRBJ1-2; D is unclear. This CDR3 contains 11 residues. The V and J ends lost 5 bases and 6 bases respectively, with 7 bases between them. CDR1 is MDHEN and CDR2 is SYDVKM in the germline V gene. The CDR3 DNA reads TGTGCCAGCAGTCCCACCCATGGCTACACCTTC. It codes for CASSPTHGYTF.

As to this clonotype: At one end the junction does not follow the germline gene, possibly because of a read error. J is TRBJ1-4 and V is TRBV7-9; D not resolved. This CDR3 is 15 amino acids long. Germline V lookup: CDR1 SEHNR, CDR2 FQNEAQ (reference sequence). The CDR3 DNA reads as TGTGCCATCAGCTTAGTGGTCGGTTCCAATGAAAAACTGTTTTTC. As protein: CAISLVVGSNEKLFF. The full variable domain, with the rest looked up from reference TRBV7-9 and TRBJ1-4, is DTGVSQNPRHKITKRGQNVTFRCDPISEHNRLYWYRQTLGQGPEFLTYFQNEAQLEKSRLLSDRFSAERPKGSFSTLEIQRTEQGDSAMYLCAISLVVGSNEKLFFGSGTQLSVL.

Notes on this clonotype: A clone one base away is much larger, so this may be a read error. The genes are TRBV7-9 and TRBJ2-5, with 8 nucleotides matching TRBD2. CDR1 is SEHNR and CDR2 is FQNEAQ in the germline V gene (reference sequence). CDR3 length: 14 residues. This chain's CDR3 is CASSLASGSQTLYF. The CDR3 DNA sequence: TGTGCCAGCAGCTTAGCCAGCGGGAGTCAGACCCTGTACTTC.

This clonotype was picked up a small number of times. This may be a read error: a much more frequent sequence differs by one nucleotide. This chain connects TRBV10-1 to TRBJ2-7, with D perhaps TRBD1 (5 bases). The V gene lost 10 bases and the J gene lost 3 bases, with 19 bases spanning the gap. Germline V gene data show CDR1 as WNHNN and CDR2 as SYGVQD (reference sequence). CDR3 size: 14 residues. CDR3 nucleotide sequence: TGCGCCATCCCCCCGAGCAGGGCGCGCTACGAGCAGTACTTC. This encodes CAIPPSRARYEQYF.

This clonotype was seen repeatedly, ten times or more. This chain connects TRBV5-6 to TRBJ2-3; possible D gene TRBD2, 5 bases. The CDR3 covers 16 residues. V was pared by 3 bases and J by 2 bases, with 16 bases between. Looked up from germline, CDR1 is SGHDT and CDR2 is YYEEEE. The CDR3 spells CASSSPRESLTDTQYF. CDR3 nucleotides: TGTGCCAGCAGCTCGCCCCGGGAAAGCCTCACAGATACGCAGTATTTT.

This clonotype showed up many times. J is TRBJ2-1 and V is TRBV5-1; D not resolved. This CDR3 contains 12 residues. Germline-derived CDR1 and CDR2 are SGHRS and YFSETQ. The V and J ends lost 1 base and 5 bases respectively, with 4 bases between them. DNA of the CDR3: TGCGCCAGCAGCTTGACAGACAATGAGCAGTTCTTC. Protein sequence: CASSLTDNEQFF.

With regard to this clonotype: This likely comes from a read error, as the CDR3 has no conserved phenylalanine or tryptophan at its end. The rearrangement uses TRBV5-1 and TRBJ2-3, with D possibly being TRBD1 (5 bases). Between the trimmed V and J ends, which lost 0 bases and 6 bases, there was a span of 17 bases. Germline-derived CDR1 and CDR2 are SGHRS and YFSETQ. The CDR3 has 16 amino acids. The CDR3 region has the DNA TGCGCCAGCAGCTTGGATGTGGGGCGGAACACGGATACGCAGTATCTT. Its protein is CASSLDVGRNTDTQYL.

On this clonotype: At one end, the junction sequence differs from germline, possibly due to a read error. The rearrangement uses TRBV11-3 and TRBJ1-3; D is undetermined. Looked up from germline, CDR1 is SGHNT and CDR2 is YENEEA. The CDR3 runs to 17 residues. CDR3 residues: CSSSRYESGMKGNTIYF. The CDR3 bases are TGTTCCAGCAGCCGTTACGAGAGCGGTATGAAAGGAAATACCATATATTTT.

Ten or more counts support this clonotype. The chain uses TRBV6-5 and TRBJ2-7; unclear D gene. With 7 bases removed from V and 4 bases from J, the gap between germline ends came to 17 bases. Germline CDR1 MNHEY, CDR2 SVGAGI. This CDR3 comprises 14 residues. In DNA form, the CDR3 reads TGTGCCAGCACCCAAGGAGTTATAGGGTACGAGCAGTACTTC. Translating gives CASTQGVIGYEQYF.

Details on this clonotype: A read error may explain this, as a much larger clone is one base away. This chain links TRBV30 with TRBJ2-5; 7 bases are shared with TRBD1. The J segment lost 7 bases and the V segment lost 2 bases, leaving 7 bases of the junction unmatched. The CDR3 totals 13 residues. Germline V gene lookup returns CDR1 GTSNPN and CDR2 SVGIG (reference sequence). This chain's CDR3 is CAWSILSGGTQYF. The CDR3, as DNA: TGTGCCTGGAGTATATTGTCAGGGGGGACCCAGTACTTC.

As for this clonotype: One end of the junction does not line up with germline, which may come from a read error. This chain joins TRBV29-1 and TRBJ2-3; D is possibly TRBD1 (7 bases). This CDR3 contains 16 residues. The germline gives CDR1 SQVTM, CDR2 ANQGSEA. CDR3 region: CCVEGGPTGSTDTQYF. Written as DNA, the CDR3 is TGCTGCGTTGAAGGGGGGCCGACAGGGAGTACAGATACGCAGTATTTT.

This clonotype showed up many times. The V gene is TRBV5-6, the J gene TRBJ2-3; D unclear. V was cut by 3 bases and J by 3 bases, with 11 bases left in between. CDR1 is SGHDT and CDR2 is YYEEEE in the germline V gene. This CDR3 is 14 amino acids long. The CDR3 nucleotides read TGTGCCAGCAGCTCCCTCTCGCTGACAGATACGCAGTATTTT. This encodes CASSSLSLTDTQYF.